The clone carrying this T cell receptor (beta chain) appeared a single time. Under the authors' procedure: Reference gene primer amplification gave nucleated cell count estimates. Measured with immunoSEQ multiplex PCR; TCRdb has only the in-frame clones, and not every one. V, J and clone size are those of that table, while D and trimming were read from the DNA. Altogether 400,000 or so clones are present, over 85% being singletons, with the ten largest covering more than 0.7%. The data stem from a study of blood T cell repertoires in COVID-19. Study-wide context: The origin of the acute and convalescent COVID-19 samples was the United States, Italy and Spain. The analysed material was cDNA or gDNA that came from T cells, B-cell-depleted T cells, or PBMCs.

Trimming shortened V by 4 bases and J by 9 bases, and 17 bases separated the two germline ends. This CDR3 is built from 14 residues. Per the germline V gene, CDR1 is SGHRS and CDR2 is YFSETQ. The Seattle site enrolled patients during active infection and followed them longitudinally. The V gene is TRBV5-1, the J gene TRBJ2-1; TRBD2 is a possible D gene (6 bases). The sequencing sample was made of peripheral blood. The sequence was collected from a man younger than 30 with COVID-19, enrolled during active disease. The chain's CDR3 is CASSTSGLLGEQFF. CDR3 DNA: TGCGCCAGCAGCACCTCGGGACTCCTAGGTGAGCAGTTCTTC.